The following is a T cell receptor (beta chain) sequence with its context. This entry belongs to a study of control samples from healthy donors and cancer patients. Generated by immunoSEQ multiplex PCR, the TCRdb table keeps only in-frame clones and is missing some. The data contain some 66,000 clones, 75% to 85% of them seen just once; the ten biggest clones take up 5% to 6.5%. V lost 3 bases and J lost 1; bases outside the gene matches: 20. Germline V CDR1 and CDR2: MNHEY, SMNVEV (reference sequence). The CDR3 is 21 amino acids. This receptor was identified in a middle-aged man in good health. The specimen sequenced was blood. The V and J genes are TRBV27 and TRBJ2-3, with 9 bases identical to TRBD2. CDR3 bases: TGTGCCAGCAGTTTGACGGCGATCCGGGCTAGCGGGACGGGTCGCACAGATACGCAGTATTTT. It yields the protein CASSLTAIRASGTGRTDTQYF.